What follows are 7 T cell receptor beta chains derived from one specimen sequenced in a study of T cell responses to AZD1222 COVID-19 vaccine. Profiled with immunoSEQ multiplex PCR; TCRdb holds only in-frame clones, not every one. The sample lists roughly 120,000 clones; 80% to 90% were seen once. Specimen: peripheral blood, collected 28 days after the second AZD1222 dose. The receptors here all came from an adult who received the AZD1222 COVID-19 vaccine.

V is TRBV28 and J is TRBJ1-3; the D is unclear. Trimming pared 2 bases from V and 2 bases from J, leaving 10 bases between. CDR3 length equals 15 residues. In germline, CDR1 is MDHEN, CDR2 SYDVKM. The CDR3 nucleotides read TGTGCCAGCAGTTTAAATTCCGCAACTGGAAACACCATATATTTT. Amino acid sequence: CASSLNSATGNTIYF.

This chain connects TRBV27 to TRBJ1-1, with D perhaps matching TRBD1 (5 bases). Germline V gene sequence: CDR1 MNHEY, CDR2 SMNVEV (reference sequence). The CDR3 consists of 15 residues. Between the trimmed V and J ends, which lost 2 bases and 1 base, there was a span of 11 bases. The CDR3 spells CASSLGGWGNTEAFF. Written as DNA, the CDR3 is TGTGCCAGCAGTTTAGGGGGATGGGGGAACACTGAAGCTTTCTTT.

V usage is TRBV6-2 or TRBV6-3 and J usage is TRBJ1-2; D remains ambiguous. V lost 6 bases and J 10 bases, leaving 18 bases between the germline ends. CDR3 length: 13 residues. The V gene's germline CDR1 is MNHEY and CDR2 SVGEGT. The CDR3 loop reads CASSLDLILSYTF. For the CDR3, the DNA is TGTGCCAGCAGCCTGGACCTCATTTTATCCTACACCTTC.

This chain uses TRBV11-2 with TRBJ2-2, with D tentatively TRBD1 or TRBD2 (5 bases each). This CDR3 comprises 16 residues. The germline V and J ends were trimmed by 1 base and 7 bases, with 16 bases remaining between them. The germline V gene encodes CDR1 SGHAT and CDR2 FQNNGV. The CDR3 spells CASSLVLALGDGELFF. The DNA of the CDR3 is TGTGCCAGCAGCTTAGTTCTAGCTTTGGGGGACGGGGAGCTGTTTTTT.

V gene TRBV4-2 combines with J gene TRBJ1-2, with D unclear. The V gene's germline CDR1 is LGHNA and CDR2 YNFKEQ. V was clipped by 3 bases and J by 0 bases, with 11 bases between them. This CDR3 contains 15 residues. The CDR3 bases are TGTGCCAGCAGCCAGGCAGACAACCCTAACTATGGCTACACCTTC. Encoded protein: CASSQADNPNYGYTF.

The chain recombines TRBV19 with TRBJ2-1; 13 nucleotides match TRBD2. The trim removed 5 bases at V and 4 bases at J, leaving 8 bases unmatched. The CDR3 is made up of 17 amino acids. The germline CDR1 and CDR2 sequences are LNHDA and SQIVND (reference sequence). CDR3 in DNA: TGTGCCAGTAGTGAGACTAGCGGGGGGCCAGGGTACAATGAGCAGTTCTTC. Protein sequence: CASSETSGGPGYNEQFF. The full variable domain, completed using reference TRBV19 and TRBJ2-1, is DGGITQSPKYLFRKEGQNVTLSCEQNLNHDAMYWYRQDPGQGLRLIYYSQIVNDFQKGDIAEGYSVSREKKESFPLTVTSAQKNPTAFYLCASSETSGGPGYNEQFFGPGTRLTVL.

The V and J genes are TRBV7-6 and TRBJ1-2; D possibly corresponds to TRBD1 (5 bases). The germline V gene has CDR1 SGHVS and CDR2 FNYEAQ. This CDR3 is 13 amino acids long. Trimming took 5 bases from V and 4 from J, leaving 11 bases between them. In nucleotides, the CDR3 is TGTGCCAGCAGCCATGAGGGGACCTATGGCTACACCTTC. Its protein is CASSHEGTYGYTF.